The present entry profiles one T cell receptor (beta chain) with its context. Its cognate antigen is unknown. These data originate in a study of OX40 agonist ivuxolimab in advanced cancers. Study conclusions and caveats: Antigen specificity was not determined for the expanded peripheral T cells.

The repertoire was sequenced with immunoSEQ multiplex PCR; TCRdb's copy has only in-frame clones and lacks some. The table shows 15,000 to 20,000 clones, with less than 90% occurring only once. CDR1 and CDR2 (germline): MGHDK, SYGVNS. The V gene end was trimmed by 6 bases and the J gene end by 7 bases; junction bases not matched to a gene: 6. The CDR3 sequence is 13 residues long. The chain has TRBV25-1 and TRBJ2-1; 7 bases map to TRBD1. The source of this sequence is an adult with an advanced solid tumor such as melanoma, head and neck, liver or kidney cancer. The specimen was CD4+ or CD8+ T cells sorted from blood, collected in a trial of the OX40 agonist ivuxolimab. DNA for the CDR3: TGTGCCAGCAGCTGGACAGGCTTGAATGAGCAGTTCTTC. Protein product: CASSWTGLNEQFF. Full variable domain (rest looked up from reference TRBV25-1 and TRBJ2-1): EADIYQTPRYLVIGTGKKITLECSQTMGHDKMYWYQQDPGMELHLIHYSYGVNSTEKGDLSSESTVSRIRTEHFPLTLESARPSHTSQYLCASSWTGLNEQFFGPGTRLTVL.